Below, 14 T cell receptor beta chains from the same sample are listed, as sequenced in a study of T cells after posttransplantation cyclophosphamide. Repertoires were generated with immunoSEQ multiplex PCR, while TCRdb's copy carries only in-frame clones and drops some. The sample includes about 32,000 clones, roughly 90% of them seen just once. The sequenced sample was PBMCs. The source of these receptors is a woman aged 40 to 50 with a blood cancer, CMV-positive, and with a related stem cell donor.

The V call is TRBV7-9, the J call TRBJ1-1, with D tentatively TRBD1 (5 bases). The CDR3 is 13 amino acids. Germline V gene sequence: CDR1 SEHNR, CDR2 FQNEAQ (reference sequence). Deletions cut 3 bases from V and 1 base from J, with 6 bases between. The CDR3 is CASSFGGNTEAFF. The CDR3 coding sequence is TGTGCCAGCAGCTTCGGGGGGAACACTGAAGCTTTCTTT.

The V call is TRBV4-1, the J call TRBJ1-1, with D unclear. The V gene lost 1 base and the J gene lost 9 bases, with 12 bases spanning the gap. CDR1 is MGHRA, CDR2 YSYEKL, per germline. CDR3 size: 13 residues. The CDR3 nucleotides read TGCGCCAGCAGCCAAGTAGGAGAGAAGAAAGCTTTCTTT. It specifies CASSQVGEKKAFF.

This sequence joins TRBV19 and TRBJ2-1; 12 nucleotides line up with TRBD2. The trim removed 5 bases at V and 3 bases at J, leaving 8 bases unmatched. Per the germline V gene, CDR1 is LNHDA and CDR2 is SQIVND (reference sequence). The CDR3 consists of 17 residues. CDR3 sequence (DNA): TGTGCCAGTAGTTCCCCGGCTAGCGGGGGGGTCTACAATGAGCAGTTCTTC. Translated, it gives CASSSPASGGVYNEQFF.

This chain connects TRBV27 to TRBJ2-3; 14 positions agree with TRBD2. V shed 4 bases, J shed 5 bases, and the junction held 8 bases outside the gene matches. The CDR3 runs 17 residues. Germline-derived CDR1 and CDR2 are MNHEY and SMNVEV (reference sequence). This chain's CDR3 is CASSYSRLAGGRDTQYF. The CDR3 DNA reads TGTGCCAGCAGTTACTCCCGACTAGCGGGGGGGCGAGATACGCAGTATTTT.

On this clone itself: This specimen includes other DNA sequences encoding the same CDR3. This rearrangement joins TRBV9 to TRBJ2-2; maybe TRBD1 (6 bases). CDR3 size: 17 residues. Trimming removed 3 bases from V and 0 bases from J, with 15 bases in between. The germline V gene has CDR1 SGDLS and CDR2 YYNGEE. CDR3 region: CASSEPTGMPNTGELFF. In nucleotides, the CDR3 is TGTGCCAGCAGCGAACCAACAGGGATGCCGAACACCGGGGAGCTGTTTTTT.

The chain couples TRBV11-3 to TRBJ2-1, with 10 bases identical to TRBD1. The V segment lost 5 bases and the J segment 4 bases; nucleotides outside the gene matches: 8. The CDR3 consists of 16 residues. Germline V gene sequence: CDR1 SGHNT, CDR2 YENEEA. CDR3 residues: CASSHTGTGVYNEQFF. The CDR3, as DNA: TGTGCCAGCAGCCATACCGGGACAGGGGTATACAATGAGCAGTTCTTC.

The genes are TRBV5-1 and TRBJ2-7, with TRBD2 identical over 9 bases. After removal of 4 bases from V and 0 bases from J, the junction contained 5 bases not matched to a gene. CDR1 and CDR2 from the germline V gene are SGHRS and YFSETQ. This CDR3 comprises 15 residues. The CDR3 is CASSPLAGPSYEQYF. CDR3 nucleotide sequence: TGCGCCAGCAGCCCACTAGCGGGCCCCTCCTACGAGCAGTACTTC.

This rearrangement joins TRBV11-2 to TRBJ2-2, with a tentative D call TRBD1 (6 bases). CDR1 and CDR2 from the germline V gene are SGHAT and FQNNGV. There are 16 residues in the CDR3. Trimming shortened V by 1 base and J by 2 bases, and 11 bases separated the two germline ends. The CDR3 spells CASSLGRTVNTGELFF. CDR3 DNA sequence: TGTGCCAGCAGCTTAGGACGGACAGTTAACACCGGGGAGCTGTTTTTT.

J is TRBJ2-2 and V is TRBV19; 7 bases fit TRBD1. The junction had 2 bases not matched to a gene; V was cut back by 1 base and J by 0 bases. This CDR3 region has 16 residues. Germline V CDR1 and CDR2: LNHDA, SQIVND (reference sequence). The CDR3 DNA reads TGTGCCAGTAGTATAGGAGGGGGCGCGAACACCGGGGAGCTGTTTTTT. This codes for CASSIGGGANTGELFF.

Here the CDR3 DNA reads TGTGCCAGCAGTCCAGGAGGGGAGAACACTGAAGCTTTCTTT. Translating gives CASSPGGENTEAFF. The chain recombines TRBV28 with TRBJ1-1; tentative D call: TRBD1 (5 bases). The germline gives CDR1 MDHEN, CDR2 SYDVKM. The CDR3 length is 14 residues. Trimming stripped 5 bases from V and 1 base from J, with 11 bases between.

This chain connects TRBV5-1 to TRBJ2-1, with 9 bases identical to TRBD1. Germline V gives CDR1 SGHRS, CDR2 YFSETQ. Trimming cost V 4 bases and J 2 bases; bases outside gene matches: 10. CDR3 length equals 17 residues. The CDR3 nucleotides are TGCGCCAGCAGCCCGGGCCAATGGACAGGGGCCTACAATGAGCAGTTCTTC. Translated: CASSPGQWTGAYNEQFF. The complete variable domain, with remaining parts taken from reference TRBV5-1 and TRBJ2-1, reads KAGVTQTPRYLIKTRGQQVTLSCSPISGHRSVSWYQQTPGQGLQFLFEYFSETQRNKGNFPGRFSGRQFSNSRSEMNVSTLELGDSALYLCASSPGQWTGAYNEQFFGPGTRLTVL.

The chain employs TRBV6-5 and TRBJ2-1, with 11 bases identical to TRBD2. Losses at the gene ends were 6 bases for V and 5 bases for J; bases not matched to a gene: 6. The CDR3 length is 15 residues. The germline CDR1 and CDR2 sequences are MNHEY and SVGAGI. CDR3 in amino acids: CASRRSGGAHNEQFF. The CDR3 nucleotides read TGTGCCAGCAGACGTAGCGGGGGGGCTCACAATGAGCAGTTCTTC.

The chain carries TRBV10-2 and TRBJ1-2; 9 bases align to TRBD1. The CDR3 length is 13 residues. Germline lookup yields CDR1 WSHSY and CDR2 SAAADI. With V trimmed by 9 bases and J by 5 bases, 7 bases remained unmatched. The CDR3 spells CASDGQGTYGYTF. The CDR3 DNA is TGCGCCAGTGACGGACAGGGGACATATGGCTACACCTTC.

The V call is TRBV21-1, the J call TRBJ2-7; TRBD1 reflects the table's D call only, with no check against the DNA. TRBV21-1 is recorded as a pseudogene. This CDR3 is built from 17 residues. The CDR3 sequence: CASSKKDQGPVDHEQYF. The CDR3 coding sequence is TGTGCCAGCAGCAAAAAGGATCAGGGGCCAGTTGATCACGAGCAGTACTTC.